This T cell receptor (beta chain) emerged from a study of early T cells in non-severe SARS-CoV-2 infection. Study-level background: Bulk RNA taken from unsorted whole blood was sequenced, leaving chains unpaired.

Unique molecular identifiers were attached to individual cDNA molecules. TCRdb re-called the 5' RACE reads with MiXCR, one entry per CDR3 protein. The table has around 50,000 distinct CDR3 sequences, roughly 6.5% seen once; the top ten hold about 3.9%. Germline CDR1 is SGHRS and CDR2 is YFSETQ. This CDR3 has 13 amino acids. V shed 4 bases and J shed 6 bases, with 10 bases lying between them. Turning to this clonotype: The target antigen is unknown.

General observations from the study: Matching against VDJdb likely underestimated virus-specific expansions, favoring anti-spike CD8.

Sequencing used whole blood. The chain couples TRBV5-1 to TRBJ2-2; D is undetermined. This receptor was taken from an adult who was a healthcare worker with PCR-confirmed SARS-CoV-2 infection or an uninfected control (not recorded which). In DNA form, the CDR3 reads TGCGCCAGCAGCCTAACCCCAGCCGGGGAGCTGTTTTTT. This translates into CASSLTPAGELFF. Based on the CDR3 plus reference TRBV5-1 and TRBJ2-2, the full variable domain is KAGVTQTPRYLIKTRGQQVTLSCSPISGHRSVSWYQQTPGQGLQFLFEYFSETQRNKGNFPGRFSGRQFSNSRSEMNVSTLELGDSALYLCASSLTPAGELFFGEGSRLTVL.